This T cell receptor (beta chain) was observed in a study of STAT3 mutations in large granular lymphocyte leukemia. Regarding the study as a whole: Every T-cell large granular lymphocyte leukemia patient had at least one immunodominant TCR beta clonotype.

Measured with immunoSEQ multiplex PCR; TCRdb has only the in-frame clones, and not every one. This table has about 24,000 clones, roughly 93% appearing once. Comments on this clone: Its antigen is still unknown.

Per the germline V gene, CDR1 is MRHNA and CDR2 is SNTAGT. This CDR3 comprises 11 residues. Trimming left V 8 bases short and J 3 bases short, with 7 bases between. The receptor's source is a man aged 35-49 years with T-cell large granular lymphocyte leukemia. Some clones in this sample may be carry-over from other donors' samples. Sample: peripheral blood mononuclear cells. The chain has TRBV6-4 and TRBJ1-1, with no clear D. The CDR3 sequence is CASLAYTEAFF. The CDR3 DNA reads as TGTGCCAGCTTAGCATACACTGAAGCTTTCTTT.